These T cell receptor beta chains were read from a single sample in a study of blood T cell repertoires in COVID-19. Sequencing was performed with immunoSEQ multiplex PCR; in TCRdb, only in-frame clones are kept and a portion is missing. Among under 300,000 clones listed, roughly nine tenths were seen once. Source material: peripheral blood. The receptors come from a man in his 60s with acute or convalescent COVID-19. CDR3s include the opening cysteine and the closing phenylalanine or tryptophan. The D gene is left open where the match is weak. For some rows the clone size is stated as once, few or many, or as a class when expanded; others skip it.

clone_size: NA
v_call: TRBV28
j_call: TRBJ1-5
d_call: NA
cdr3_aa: CASSLFSAGRNQPQHF
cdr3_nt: TGTGCCAGCAGTTTATTCTCTGCAGGGCGCAATCAGCCCCAGCATTTT

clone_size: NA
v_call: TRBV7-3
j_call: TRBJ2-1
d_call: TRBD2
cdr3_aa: CASSLTSGGINEQFF
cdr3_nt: TGTGCCAGCAGCCTCACTAGCGGGGGTATCAATGAGCAGTTCTTC

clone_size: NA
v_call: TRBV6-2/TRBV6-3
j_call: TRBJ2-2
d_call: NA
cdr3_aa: CASSLNTGELFF
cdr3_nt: TGTGCCAGCAGTCTAAACACCGGGGAGCTGTTTTTT

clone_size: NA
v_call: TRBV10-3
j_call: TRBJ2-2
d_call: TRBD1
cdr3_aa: CAISGTGVTGELFF
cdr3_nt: TGTGCCATCAGCGGGACAGGGGTCACCGGGGAGCTGTTTTTT

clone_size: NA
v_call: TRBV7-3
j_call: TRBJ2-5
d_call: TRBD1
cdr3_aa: CASSPGGQGGLQETQYF
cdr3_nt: TGTGCCAGCAGCCCAGGGGGACAGGGCGGATTGCAAGAGACCCAGTACTTC

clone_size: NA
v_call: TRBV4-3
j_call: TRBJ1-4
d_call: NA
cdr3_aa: CASSQDILGQNNEKLFF
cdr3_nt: TGCGCCAGCAGCCAAGATATTTTGGGACAAAATAATGAAAAACTGTTTTTT

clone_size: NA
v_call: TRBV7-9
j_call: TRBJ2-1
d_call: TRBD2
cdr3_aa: CASSLARGTSGAYNEQFF
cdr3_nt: TGTGCCAGCAGCTTAGCGCGCGGGACTAGCGGGGCCTACAATGAGCAGTTCTTC

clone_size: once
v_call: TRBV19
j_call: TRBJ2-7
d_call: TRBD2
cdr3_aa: CASSTGTSGYYEQYF
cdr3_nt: TGTGCCAGTAGCACGGGGACTAGCGGATACTACGAGCAGTACTTC

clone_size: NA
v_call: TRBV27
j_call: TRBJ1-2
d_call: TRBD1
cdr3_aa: CASSFEQGLGGYTF
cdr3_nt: TGTGCCAGCAGTTTCGAACAGGGGCTAGGTGGCTACACCTTC

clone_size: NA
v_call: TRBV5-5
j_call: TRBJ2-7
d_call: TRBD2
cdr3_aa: CASRQGLAGEYEQYF
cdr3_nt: TGTGCCAGCAGACAAGGACTAGCGGGGGAATACGAGCAGTACTTC

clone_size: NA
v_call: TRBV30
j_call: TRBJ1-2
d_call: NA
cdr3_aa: CAWSVSQGGYTF
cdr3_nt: TGTGCCTGGAGTGTATCGCAGGGCGGCTACACCTTC

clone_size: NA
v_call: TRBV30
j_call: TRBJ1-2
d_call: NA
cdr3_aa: CAWSVGGLSYTF
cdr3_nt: TGTGCCTGGAGTGTGGGGGGGTTAAGCTACACCTTC

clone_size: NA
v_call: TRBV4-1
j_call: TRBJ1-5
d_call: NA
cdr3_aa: CASSYYGSARGNQPQHF
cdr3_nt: TGCGCCAGCAGCTACTACGGAAGTGCCCGGGGCAATCAGCCCCAGCATTTT

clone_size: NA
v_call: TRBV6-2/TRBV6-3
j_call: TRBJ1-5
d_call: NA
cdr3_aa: CASSTGVRNQPQHF
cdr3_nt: TGTGCCAGCAGTACGGGGGTGCGCAATCAGCCCCAGCATTTT

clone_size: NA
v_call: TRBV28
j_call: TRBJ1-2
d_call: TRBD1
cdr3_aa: CASSTGGSGYTF
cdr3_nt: TGTGCCAGCAGTACAGGGGGCTCTGGCTACACCTTC

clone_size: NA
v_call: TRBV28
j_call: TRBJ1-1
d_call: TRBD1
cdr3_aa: CASPRDRGRKTLNTEAFF
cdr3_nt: TGTGCCAGCCCCAGGGACAGGGGACGTAAAACCTTGAACACTGAAGCTTTCTTT

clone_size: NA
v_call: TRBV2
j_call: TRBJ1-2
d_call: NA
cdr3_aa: CASNPQTGNYGYTF
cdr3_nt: TGTGCCAGCAATCCTCAGACGGGGAACTATGGCTACACCTTC

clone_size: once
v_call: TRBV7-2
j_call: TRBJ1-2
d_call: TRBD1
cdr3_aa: CASSTTGGIGYGYTF
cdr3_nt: TGTGCCAGCAGTACTACAGGGGGCATAGGCTATGGCTACACCTTC

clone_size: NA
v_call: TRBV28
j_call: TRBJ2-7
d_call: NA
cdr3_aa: CASSRQGLPDEQYF
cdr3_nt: TGTGCCAGCAGTAGGCAGGGACTTCCTGACGAGCAGTACTTC

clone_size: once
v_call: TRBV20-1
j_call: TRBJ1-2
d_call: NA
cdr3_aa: CSASSAHGEFYGYTF
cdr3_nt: TGCAGTGCTAGTTCCGCGCACGGAGAGTTCTATGGCTACACCTTC

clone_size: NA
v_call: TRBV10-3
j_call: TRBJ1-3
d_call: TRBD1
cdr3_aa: CAIKGQGAGNTIYF
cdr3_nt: TGTGCCATCAAAGGACAGGGGGCTGGAAACACCATATATTTT

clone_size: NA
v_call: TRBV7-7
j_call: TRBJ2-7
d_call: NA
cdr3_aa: CASKEVKRVPSYEQYF
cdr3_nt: TGTGCTAGCAAAGAAGTTAAGCGGGTGCCCTCCTACGAGCAGTACTTC

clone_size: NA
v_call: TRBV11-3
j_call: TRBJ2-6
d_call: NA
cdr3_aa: CASSLRGSGANVLTF
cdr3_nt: TGTGCCAGCAGCTTACGGGGATCTGGGGCCAACGTCCTGACTTTC

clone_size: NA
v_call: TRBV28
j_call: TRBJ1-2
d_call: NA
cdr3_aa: CASSGTPRNLYYGYTF
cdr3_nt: TGTGCCAGCAGCGGGACTCCCCGTAACCTGTATTATGGCTACACCTTC

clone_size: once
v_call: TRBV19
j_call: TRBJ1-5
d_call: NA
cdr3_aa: CASSIGPDQPQHF
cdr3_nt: TGTGCCAGTAGTATAGGTCCCGATCAGCCCCAGCATTTT

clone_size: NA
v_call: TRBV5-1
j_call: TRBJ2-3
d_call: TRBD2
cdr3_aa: CASSLSPGISGRLTDTQYF
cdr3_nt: TGCGCCAGCAGCTTGAGCCCCGGTATTAGCGGGAGACTCACAGATACGCAGTATTTT

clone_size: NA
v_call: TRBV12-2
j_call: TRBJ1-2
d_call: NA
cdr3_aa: CASRLRPRDGYTF
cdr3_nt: TGTGCAAGTCGCCTACGACCTCGGGATGGCTACACCTTC

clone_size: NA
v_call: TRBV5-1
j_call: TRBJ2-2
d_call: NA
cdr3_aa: CASSPRDIGNTGELFF
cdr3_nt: TGCGCCAGCAGCCCGAGGGACATAGGAAACACCGGGGAGCTGTTTTTT

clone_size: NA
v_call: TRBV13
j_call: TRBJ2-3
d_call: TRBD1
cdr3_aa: CASSYGSGGDTQYF
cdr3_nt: TGTGCCAGCAGCTACGGGTCAGGGGGAGATACGCAGTATTTT

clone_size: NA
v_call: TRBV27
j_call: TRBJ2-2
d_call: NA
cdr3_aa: CASSFGGSPYTGELFF
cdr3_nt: TGTGCCAGCAGTTTTGGTGGGAGCCCCTACACCGGGGAGCTGTTTTTT

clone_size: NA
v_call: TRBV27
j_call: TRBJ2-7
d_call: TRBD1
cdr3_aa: CASSLGGTGGPLYEQYF
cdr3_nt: TGTGCCAGCAGTCTTGGCGGGACAGGGGGCCCCCTCTACGAGCAGTACTTC

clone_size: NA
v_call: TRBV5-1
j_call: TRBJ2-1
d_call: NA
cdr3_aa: CASSSGLRDSSYNEQFF
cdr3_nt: TGCGCCAGCAGCTCAGGACTACGGGACAGCTCCTACAATGAGCAGTTCTTC

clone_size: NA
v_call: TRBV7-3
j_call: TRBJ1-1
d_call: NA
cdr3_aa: CASSLLGRTEAFF
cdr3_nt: TGTGCCAGCAGCTTACTAGGGAGGACTGAAGCTTTCTTT

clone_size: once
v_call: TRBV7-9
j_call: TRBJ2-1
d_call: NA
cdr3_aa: CASSLGGGNSYNEQFF
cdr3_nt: TGTGCCAGCAGCTTAGGAGGGGGAAACTCCTACAATGAGCAGTTCTTC

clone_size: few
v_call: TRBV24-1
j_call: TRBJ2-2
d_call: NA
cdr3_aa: CATQAYRGRFLPGELFF
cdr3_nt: TGTGCCACCCAAGCCTATCGGGGAAGGTTCCTACCCGGGGAGCTGTTTTTT

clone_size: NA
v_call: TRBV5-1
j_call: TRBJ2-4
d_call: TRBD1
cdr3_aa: CASSLFGQGLDIQYF
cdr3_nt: TGCGCCAGCAGCTTGTTTGGACAGGGGTTGGACATTCAGTACTTC

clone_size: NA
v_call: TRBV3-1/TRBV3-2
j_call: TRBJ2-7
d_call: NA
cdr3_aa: CASSQVRYEQYF
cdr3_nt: TGTGCCAGCAGCCAAGTGCGCTACGAGCAGTACTTC

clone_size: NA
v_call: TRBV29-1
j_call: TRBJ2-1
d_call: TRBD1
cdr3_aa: CSAQGDRGHYNEQFF
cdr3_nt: TGCAGCGCCCAGGGGGACAGGGGTCACTACAATGAGCAGTTCTTC

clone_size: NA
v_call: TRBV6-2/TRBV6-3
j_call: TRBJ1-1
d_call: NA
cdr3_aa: CASSSRGGSAEAFF
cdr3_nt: TGTGCCAGCAGCTCGAGGGGGGGCAGCGCTGAAGCTTTCTTT

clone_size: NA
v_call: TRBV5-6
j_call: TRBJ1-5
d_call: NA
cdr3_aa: CASSLSGRYNQPQHF
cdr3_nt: TGTGCCAGCAGCTTGTCAGGGCGGTACAATCAGCCCCAGCATTTT

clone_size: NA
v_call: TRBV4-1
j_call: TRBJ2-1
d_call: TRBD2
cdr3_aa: CASSHPGGPRGTSSYNEQFF
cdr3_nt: TGCGCCAGCAGCCACCCTGGGGGCCCCCGGGGGACTAGCAGCTACAATGAGCAGTTCTTC

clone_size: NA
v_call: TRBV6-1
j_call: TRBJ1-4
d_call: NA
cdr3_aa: CASSEQVPATNEKLFF
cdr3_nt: TGTGCCAGCAGTGAACAGGTCCCAGCAACTAATGAAAAACTGTTTTTT

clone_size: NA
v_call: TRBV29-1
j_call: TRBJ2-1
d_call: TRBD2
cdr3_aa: CSVLGRGRHNEQFF
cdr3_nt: TGCAGCGTTCTAGGGCGGGGGAGACACAATGAGCAGTTCTTC

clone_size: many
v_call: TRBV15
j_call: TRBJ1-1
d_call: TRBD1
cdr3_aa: CATSSDRGETEAFF
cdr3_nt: TGTGCCACCAGCTCTGACAGGGGGGAAACTGAAGCTTTCTTT

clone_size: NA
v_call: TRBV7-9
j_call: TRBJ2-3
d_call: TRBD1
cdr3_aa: CASTGQGSTDTQYF
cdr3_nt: TGTGCCAGCACCGGACAGGGGAGCACAGATACGCAGTATTTT